The 15 T cell receptor beta chains reported below all come from one sample, sequenced in a study of blood T cell repertoires in COVID-19. Measured with immunoSEQ multiplex PCR; TCRdb has only the in-frame clones, and not every one. The data hold roughly 150,000 clones, with 70% to 90% observed a single time. The sample was PBMCs or T cells enriched from blood (not recorded which). These receptors all stem from a man over 45 who had recovered from COVID-19.

Of note for this clone: The junction and the germline gene differ at one end; a read error may be behind it. The V and J genes are TRBV7-2 and TRBJ1-5; a possible D gene is TRBD1 (6 bases). The V gene's germline CDR1 is SGHTA and CDR2 FQGNSA. CDR3 length: 15 residues. CDR3 loop: CASSLEAGGNQPQHF. DNA of the CDR3: TGTGCCAGCAGCTTAGAAGCGGGGGGCAACCAGCCCCAGCATTTT. The full variable domain, with the rest looked up from reference TRBV7-2 and TRBJ1-5, is GAGVSQSPSNKVTEKGKDVELRCDPISGHTALYWYRQSLGQGLEFLIYFQGNSAPDKSGLPSDRFSAERTGGSVSTLTIQRTQQEDSAVYLCASSLEAGGNQPQHFGDGTRLSIL.

CDR3 region: CASSTLDEQYF. The CDR3 DNA reads TGTGCCAGCAGTACGTTAGACGAGCAGTACTTC. This chain connects TRBV2 to TRBJ2-7; D is uncertain. V was clipped by 5 bases and J by 5 bases, with 7 bases between them. CDR3 size: 11 residues. CDR1 and CDR2 (germline): SNHLY, FYNNEI.

The V gene is TRBV3-1 (or the pseudogene TRBV3-2), the J gene TRBJ2-6; 7 bases agree with TRBD2. With 2 bases clipped from V and 6 bases from J, the junction kept 13 bases outside the gene matches. The CDR3 loop spans 18 amino acids. From germline, CDR1 is LGHDT and CDR2 YNNKEL (reference sequence). In nucleotides, the CDR3 is TGTGCCAGCAGCCAATCCCTTCGGGGACTACCCATGGCCAACGTCCTGACTTTC. Protein: CASSQSLRGLPMANVLTF.

The gene calls are TRBV29-1 and TRBJ1-1; maybe TRBD1 (6 bases). Germline V lookup: CDR1 SQVTM, CDR2 ANQGSEA. V lost 2 bases, J lost 7 bases, and 14 bases lay in between. The CDR3 has 13 amino acids. CDR3 sequence: CSVERGNRDEAFF. The CDR3 DNA sequence: TGCAGCGTTGAAAGGGGGAACAGGGATGAAGCTTTCTTT.

V gene TRBV24-1 combines with J gene TRBJ2-1; 12 positions agree with TRBD2. The V gene end was trimmed by 3 bases and the J gene end by 7 bases; junction bases not matched to a gene: 6. The length of the CDR3 is 16 residues. Germline CDR1 reads KGHDR; CDR2 reads SFDVKD. The CDR3 spells CATSDRTSGARNEQFF. The CDR3, as DNA: TGTGCCACCAGTGATCGGACTAGCGGGGCGAGGAATGAGCAGTTCTTC.

The chain links TRBV15 to TRBJ1-2, with TRBD1 as a possible D gene (6 bases). Deletions cut 4 bases from V and 4 bases from J, with 13 bases between. Germline assignment: CDR1 LNHNV and CDR2 YYDKDF (reference sequence). This CDR3 region has 14 residues. CDR3 bases: TGTGCCACCAGCACCTCGGGGGGCCGCTATGGCTACACCTTC. This encodes CATSTSGGRYGYTF.

The gene calls are TRBV29-1 and TRBJ1-5, with 10 bases aligning to TRBD1. This CDR3 is built from 17 residues. Trimming took 7 bases from V and 0 from J; bases not matched to a gene: 12. The germline V gene has CDR1 SQVTM and CDR2 ANQGSEA. The CDR3 loop reads CSGRDRGQSPSNQPQHF. The CDR3 DNA sequence: TGCAGCGGAAGGGACAGGGGCCAATCTCCTAGCAATCAGCCCCAGCATTTT. The entire variable domain, with the rest obtained from reference TRBV29-1 and TRBJ1-5, is as follows: SAVISQKPSRDICQRGTSLTIQCQVDSQVTMMFWYRQQPGQSLTLIATANQGSEATYESGFVIDKFPISRPNLTFSTLTVSNMSPEDSSIYLCSGRDRGQSPSNQPQHFGDGTRLSIL.

The rearrangement joins TRBV2 to TRBJ2-5, with D uncertain. In germline, CDR1 is SNHLY, CDR2 FYNNEI. The length of the CDR3 is 12 residues. With 4 bases removed from V and 5 bases from J, the gap between germline ends came to 8 bases. The CDR3 sequence is CASSVGEETQYF. CDR3 coding DNA: TGTGCCAGCAGTGTCGGAGAGGAGACCCAGTACTTC.

This chain uses TRBV7-8 with TRBJ2-2, with 8 bases that match TRBD2. This CDR3 has 15 residues. From germline, CDR1 is SGHVS and CDR2 FQNEAQ. V lost 5 bases to trimming and J lost 8 bases; unmatched junction nucleotides: 10. The CDR3 region is CASSRLAGSPGELFF. CDR3 nucleotide sequence: TGTGCCAGCAGCCGGCTAGCGGGTTCCCCGGGGGAGCTGTTTTTT.

The gene calls are TRBV7-2 and TRBJ2-7; 8 bases fit TRBD2. Germline V CDR1 and CDR2: SGHTA, FQGNSA. The ends lost 2 bases at V and 2 bases at J; junction bases unmatched: 8. The CDR3 totals 16 residues. The CDR3 sequence is CASSLNSGTSTYEQYF. DNA for the CDR3: TGTGCCAGCAGCTTAAATTCCGGGACTAGTACCTACGAGCAGTACTTC.

This chain joins TRBV5-4 and TRBJ1-1; 7 nucleotides line up with TRBD1. Germline values: CDR1 SGHNT, CDR2 YYREEE (reference sequence). There are 14 residues in the CDR3. J was trimmed by 2 bases and V by 3 bases; bases with no gene match: 4. CDR3 amino acids: CASSWGTANTEAFF. CDR3 nucleotide sequence: TGTGCCAGCAGCTGGGGGACAGCAAACACTGAAGCTTTCTTT.

This clone has only a few counts. V and J are TRBV27 and TRBJ2-1; D perhaps matches TRBD2 (6 bases). This CDR3 spans 14 amino acids. Trimming cost V 6 bases and J 10 bases, with 19 bases left between them. CDR1 and CDR2 (germline): MNHEY, SMNVEV (reference sequence). CDR3 sequence: CASSLIPRTTEQFF. The CDR3 DNA follows: TGTGCCAGCAGCTTAATTCCAAGGACTACCGAGCAGTTCTTC.

The chain joins TRBV28 to TRBJ1-2, with 10 bases fitting TRBD1. This CDR3 contains 17 residues. CDR1 MDHEN and CDR2 SYDVKM come from the germline V gene. With V trimmed by 5 bases and J by 2 bases, 11 bases remained unmatched. This chain's CDR3 is CASSRPGTGDRNYGYTF. The CDR3 nucleotides are TGTGCCAGCAGTCGTCCCGGGACAGGGGATCGGAACTATGGCTACACCTTC.

This clone appeared once. This chain connects TRBV12-3 or TRBV12-4 to TRBJ2-5, with a weak D call TRBD1 (6 bases). The CDR3 extends over 13 amino acids. Trimming removed 6 bases from V and 3 bases from J, with 11 bases in between. CDR3: CASSRNREETQYF. Written as DNA, the CDR3 is TGTGCCAGCAGCCGCAACAGGGAAGAGACCCAGTACTTC.

The chain recombines TRBV5-1 with TRBJ2-1; a possible D gene is TRBD2 (5 bases). V shed 4 bases and J shed 10 bases, with 12 bases lying between them. Germline V gene lookup returns CDR1 SGHRS and CDR2 YFSETQ. The CDR3 extends over 12 amino acids. This CDR3 is CASSPVSGEQFF. CDR3 in DNA: TGCGCCAGCAGCCCCGTCTCGGGAGAGCAGTTCTTC.